These 25 T cell receptor beta chains were all obtained from the same sample, sequenced in a study of low-dose radiotherapy and immunotherapy resistance in tumors. Priming of first-strand cDNA relied on TRAV- and TRBV-specific primers (covering alpha and beta chains). A constant-region primer paired with the V-primer adapter amplified TCRs over 20 PCR cycles. TCRdb fed the reads into MiXCR, producing one record per CDR3 protein. This sample yields 35,000 to 45,000 distinct CDR3 sequences, of which roughly a third are seen a single time; 3.5% to 4% belongs to the top ten. Time point meaning: before trial treatment. Sequences were derived from PBMCs, sampled before treatment. The origin of the receptors is a male donor with gallbladder cancer.

This clonotype has at least ten counts. This chain uses TRBV5-4 with TRBJ2-4; a possible D gene is TRBD1 (5 bases). The V and J ends lost 0 bases and 4 bases respectively, with 5 bases between them. CDR3 length: 13 amino acids. CDR1 and CDR2 (germline): SGHNT, YYREEE (reference sequence). The chain's CDR3 is CASSLGQKNIQYF. DNA for the CDR3: TGTGCCAGCAGCTTGGGACAGAAAAACATTCAGTACTTC.

The chain's CDR3 is CASSLRDSTEAFF. The CDR3 nucleotides read TGTGCCAGCAGTTTGAGGGACAGCACTGAAGCTTTCTTT. V gene TRBV12-3 or TRBV12-4 combines with J gene TRBJ1-1; 7 nucleotides match TRBD1. Trimming removed 3 bases from V and 4 bases from J; junction bases left unmatched: 2. The CDR3 covers 13 residues.

The table lists this clonotype with many counts. The chain links TRBV5-1 to TRBJ2-5; 8 bases map to TRBD2. The CDR3 contains 15 residues. From germline, CDR1 is SGHRS and CDR2 YFSETQ. The V and J ends lost 3 bases and 5 bases, in that order; junction bases with no gene match: 9. The CDR3 bases are TGCGCCAGCAGCTCAACCCGGGGGGGCCGGGAGACCCAGTACTTC. It yields the protein CASSSTRGGRETQYF. The full variable domain, completed using reference TRBV5-1 and TRBJ2-5, is KAGVTQTPRYLIKTRGQQVTLSCSPISGHRSVSWYQQTPGQGLQFLFEYFSETQRNKGNFPGRFSGRQFSNSRSEMNVSTLELGDSALYLCASSSTRGGRETQYFGPGTRLLVL.

In the case of this clonotype: With a far larger clone one base away, a read error is the likely cause. The gene calls are TRBV2 and TRBJ2-1; 7 positions agree with TRBD1. In germline, CDR1 is SNHLY, CDR2 FYNNEI. Germline trimming cut 2 bases from V and 10 bases from J; bases unmatched to any gene: 8. This CDR3 has 14 residues. CDR3 nucleotides: TGTGCCAGCAGTGAAACAGGGGTATCCTACGAGCAGTTCTTC. Translated: CASSETGVSYEQFF.

The chain has TRBV12-3 or TRBV12-4 and TRBJ2-1; no clear D. Trimming took 0 bases from V and 7 from J, leaving 7 bases between them. This CDR3 contains 13 residues. In DNA, the CDR3 is TGTGCCAGCAGTTTAGCGTTGGCAAATGAGCAGTTCTTC. Translated: CASSLALANEQFF.

Ten or more counts support this clonotype. The chain joins TRBV20-1 to TRBJ2-1, with D hard to call. Germline V lookup: CDR1 DFQATT, CDR2 SNEGSKA (reference sequence). The V and J ends lost 3 bases and 7 bases respectively, with 10 bases between them. The CDR3 extends over 12 amino acids. CDR3 nucleotide sequence: TGCAGTGCTAGGACCCTTAGTAATGAGCAGTTCTTC. Translating it yields CSARTLSNEQFF.

This chain uses TRBV19 with TRBJ2-1, with 7 bases fitting TRBD1. In germline, CDR1 is LNHDA, CDR2 SQIVND (reference sequence). This CDR3 region has 16 residues. The trim removed 2 bases at V and 9 bases at J, leaving 13 bases unmatched. For the CDR3, the DNA is TGTGCCAGTAGTATAATAGGGGGCAGGCCACTTTCTGAGCAGTTCTTC. Amino acid sequence: CASSIIGGRPLSEQFF. Complete variable domain (other parts from reference TRBV19 and TRBJ2-1): DGGITQSPKYLFRKEGQNVTLSCEQNLNHDAMYWYRQDPGQGLRLIYYSQIVNDFQKGDIAEGYSVSREKKESFPLTVTSAQKNPTAFYLCASSIIGGRPLSEQFFGPGTRLTVL.

V is TRBV28 and J is TRBJ1-1; D is perhaps TRBD1 (6 bases). Germline CDR1 MDHEN, CDR2 SYDVKM. The ends were cut back, 2 bases at V and 5 bases at J, with 21 bases in the middle. This CDR3 has 17 residues. The DNA of the CDR3 is TGTGCCAGCAGTTTAAATGGCTTGCGGGGGCGAGGTACTGAAGCTTTCTTT. Translating gives CASSLNGLRGRGTEAFF.

This clonotype was seen many times. V usage is TRBV7-3 and J usage is TRBJ2-5, with D possibly matching TRBD1 (6 bases). The CDR3 covers 14 residues. Deletions cut 3 bases from V and 7 bases from J, with 15 bases between. Germline V gene data show CDR1 as SGHTA and CDR2 as FQGTGA. The CDR3 region is CASSFTGSGLTQYF. In DNA, the CDR3 is TGTGCCAGCAGCTTTACAGGGTCCGGGTTGACCCAGTACTTC.

This clonotype was detected ten times or more. The chain has TRBV29-1 and TRBJ2-3; 9 bases fit TRBD1. V lost 0 bases to trimming and J lost 2 bases; unmatched junction nucleotides: 3. CDR1 SQVTM and CDR2 ANQGSEA come from the germline V gene. This CDR3 is 15 amino acids long. CDR3 DNA sequence: TGCAGCGTTGAAGATCACAGGGGGCCCACAGATACGCAGTATTTT. It translates to CSVEDHRGPTDTQYF.

There are many counts of this clonotype. The rearrangement links TRBV7-9 to TRBJ2-7; D call uncertain. V lost 11 bases and J lost 0, with 17 bases in between. CDR1 SEHNR and CDR2 FQNEAQ come from the germline V gene (reference sequence). The CDR3 spans 14 residues. The CDR3 region has the DNA TGTGCCGCTGGGCGGCTTGGTCCCTCCTACGAGCAGTACTTC. As protein: CAAGRLGPSYEQYF. Based on the CDR3 plus reference TRBV7-9 and TRBJ2-7, the full variable domain is DTGVSQNPRHKITKRGQNVTFRCDPISEHNRLYWYRQTLGQGPEFLTYFQNEAQLEKSRLLSDRFSAERPKGSFSTLEIQRTEQGDSAMYLCAAGRLGPSYEQYFGPGTRLTVT.

This chain joins TRBV27 and TRBJ2-1; the match to TRBD2 covers 13 bases. CDR3 length equals 18 residues. CDR1 MNHEY and CDR2 SMNVEV come from the germline V gene (reference sequence). V dropped 0 bases and J dropped 5; count of bases not matched to a gene: 7. CDR3 sequence reads: CASSLSRTSGRENNEQFF. DNA of the CDR3: TGTGCCAGCAGTTTATCGCGGACTAGCGGGAGAGAAAACAATGAGCAGTTCTTC.

This clonotype was observed at least ten times. The chain employs TRBV5-1 and TRBJ1-4, with unresolved D. CDR3 size: 13 residues. Germline lookup yields CDR1 SGHRS and CDR2 YFSETQ. V lost 4 bases and J 8 bases, leaving 12 bases between the germline ends. CDR3: CASSSGPYEKLFF. The DNA for the CDR3 is TGCGCCAGCAGCAGCGGACCATACGAAAAACTGTTTTTT.

This clonotype was seen repeatedly, ten times or more. This chain connects TRBV29-1 to TRBJ2-2; D is perhaps TRBD1 (5 bases). V lost 5 bases, J lost 0 bases, and 13 bases lay in between. The CDR3 contains 15 residues. Germline CDR1 and CDR2: SQVTM and ANQGSEA. The CDR3 loop reads CSVRGGHPNTGELFF. The CDR3 DNA follows: TGCAGCGTTCGAGGCGGACACCCGAACACCGGGGAGCTGTTTTTT.

This clonotype has at least ten counts. The CDR3 here is CASSLGVTGVSEQYF. The CDR3 nucleotides are TGTGCCAGCAGCTTAGGTGTGACAGGGGTCTCCGAGCAGTACTTC. This chain links TRBV7-2 with TRBJ2-7; 8 bases line up with TRBD1. Germline V gene sequence: CDR1 SGHTA, CDR2 FQGNSA. Trimming took 1 base from V and 6 from J; bases not matched to a gene: 8. CDR3 length equals 15 residues.

This clonotype was detected ten times or more. The V gene is TRBV19, the J gene TRBJ2-1; TRBD2 matches at 10 bases. Germline-derived CDR1 and CDR2 are LNHDA and SQIVND (reference sequence). The CDR3 has 16 residues. V was clipped by 6 bases and J by 0 bases; unmatched bases: 5. CDR3 bases: TGTGCCAGTAGCTCCGGACTAGCGGCCTCCTACAATGAGCAGTTCTTC. Its translation is CASSSGLAASYNEQFF.

This clonotype was seen ten or more times. The chain is built from TRBV21-1 and TRBJ2-2; TRBD2 was called by the table and not checked on the DNA. TRBV21-1 counts as a pseudogene. The CDR3 has 18 amino acids. CDR3 loop: CANGPRGGAPSNTGELFF. The CDR3 DNA follows: TGTGCCAACGGTCCACGGGGAGGGGCACCTTCGAACACCGGGGAGCTGTTTTTT.

A word on this clonotype: The junction does not match germline at one end; this may be a read error. The chain has TRBV11-2 and TRBJ2-1; 9 positions match TRBD2. The CDR3 loop spans 15 amino acids. The germline V gene has CDR1 SGHAT and CDR2 FQNNGV. The DNA of the CDR3 is TGTGCCAGCACCTTAGCGGGAGACCCCTACAATGAGCAGTTCTTC. This codes for CASTLAGDPYNEQFF.

This clonotype was found many times. This chain uses TRBV3-1 with TRBJ2-7, with D hard to call. This CDR3 is built from 11 residues. V was clipped by 4 bases and J by 2 bases, with 3 bases between them. Germline V CDR1 and CDR2: LGHDT, YNNKEL (reference sequence). The DNA for the CDR3 is TGTGCCAGCAGCCGGACCTACGAGCAGTACTTC. The encoded protein is CASSRTYEQYF.

The rearrangement uses TRBV29-1 and TRBJ2-1, with a possible D match to TRBD2 (5 bases). Germline CDR1 and CDR2: SQVTM and ANQGSEA. CDR3 length equals 13 residues. Between the trimmed V and J ends, which lost 3 bases and 3 bases, there was a span of 9 bases. Here the CDR3 reads CSVDEGLYNEQFF. CDR3 DNA: TGCAGCGTTGACGAGGGTCTCTACAATGAGCAGTTCTTC.

The chain employs TRBV7-2 and TRBJ2-3; TRBD1 is a possible D gene (5 bases). Germline lookup yields CDR1 SGHTA and CDR2 FQGNSA. CDR3 length: 13 amino acids. V dropped 6 bases and J dropped 4 bases, with 11 bases sitting between them. The CDR3 nucleotides read TGTGCCAGCAGGAAGGGGAATGCAGATACGCAGTATTTT. This codes for CASRKGNADTQYF.

In the case of this clonotype: The likely explanation is a read error, given a far larger clone one base away. The CDR3 reads CASSSTAGNYGYTF. The CDR3 DNA follows: TGTGCCAGCAGTTCTACAGCAGGGAACTATGGCTACACCTTC. The genes are TRBV28 and TRBJ1-2; D perhaps matches TRBD1 (5 bases). The germline gives CDR1 MDHEN, CDR2 SYDVKM. Trimming left V 4 bases short and J 2 bases short, with 11 bases between. The CDR3 runs 14 residues.

This clonotype occurred many times. CDR3 in DNA: TGTGCCATCAGTGGCAGGGACAACTCACAAGAGACCCAGTACTTC. As protein: CAISGRDNSQETQYF. V is TRBV10-3 and J is TRBJ2-5; D might be TRBD1 (6 bases). The CDR3 is 15 amino acids. V lost 4 bases, J lost 2 bases, and 14 bases lay in between. Germline CDR1 ENHRY, CDR2 SYGVKD.

This clonotype was counted at least ten times. The chain carries TRBV12-3 or TRBV12-4 and TRBJ1-2, with D maybe TRBD1 (6 bases). Trimming cost V 3 bases and J 3 bases, with 11 bases left between them. There are 14 residues in the CDR3. The CDR3 sequence: CASSFGGKDYGYTF. The CDR3 bases are TGTGCCAGCAGTTTCGGGGGCAAAGACTATGGCTACACCTTC.

This clonotype was recorded many times. V and J are TRBV7-6 and TRBJ1-1; no firm D call. The CDR3 runs to 13 residues. Between the trimmed V and J ends, which lost 2 bases and 1 base, there was a span of 5 bases. Germline loops: CDR1 SGHVS, CDR2 FNYEAQ. The CDR3 DNA is TGTGCCAGCAGCTTACAGGAGAACACTGAAGCTTTCTTT. Amino acids: CASSLQENTEAFF.